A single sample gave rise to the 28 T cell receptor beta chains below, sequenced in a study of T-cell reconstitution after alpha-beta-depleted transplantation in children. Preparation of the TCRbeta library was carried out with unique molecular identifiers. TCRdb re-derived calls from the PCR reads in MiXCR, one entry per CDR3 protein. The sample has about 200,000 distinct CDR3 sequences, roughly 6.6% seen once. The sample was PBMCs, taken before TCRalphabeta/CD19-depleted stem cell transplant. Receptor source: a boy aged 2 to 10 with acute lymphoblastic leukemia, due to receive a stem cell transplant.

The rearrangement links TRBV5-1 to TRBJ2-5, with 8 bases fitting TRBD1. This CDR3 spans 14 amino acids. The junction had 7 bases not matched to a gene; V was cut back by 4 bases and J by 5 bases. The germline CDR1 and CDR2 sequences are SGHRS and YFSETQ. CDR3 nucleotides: TGCGCCAGCAGCCCCCGACAGGGGAAGGAGACCCAGTACTTC. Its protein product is CASSPRQGKETQYF.

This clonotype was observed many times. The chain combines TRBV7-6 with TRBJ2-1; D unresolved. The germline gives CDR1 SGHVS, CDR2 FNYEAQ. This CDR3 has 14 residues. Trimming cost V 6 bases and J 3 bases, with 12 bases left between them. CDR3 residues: CASSPVDVYNEQFF. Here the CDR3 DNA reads TGTGCCAGCAGTCCGGTGGATGTCTACAATGAGCAGTTCTTC. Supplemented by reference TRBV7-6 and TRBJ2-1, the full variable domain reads GAGVSQSPRYKVTKRGQDVALRCDPISGHVSLYWYRQALGQGPEFLTYFNYEAQQDKSGLPNDRFSAERPEGSISTLTIQRTEQRDSAMYRCASSPVDVYNEQFFGPGTRLTVL.

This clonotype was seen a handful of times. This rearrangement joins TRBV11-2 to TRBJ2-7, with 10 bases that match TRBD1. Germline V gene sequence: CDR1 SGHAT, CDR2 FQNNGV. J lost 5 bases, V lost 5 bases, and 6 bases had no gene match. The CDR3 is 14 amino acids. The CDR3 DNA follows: TGTGCCAGCAGCCCCTGGGACAGGGGTAACGAGCAGTACTTC. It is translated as CASSPWDRGNEQYF. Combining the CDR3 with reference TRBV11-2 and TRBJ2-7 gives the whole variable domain EAGVAQSPRYKIIEKRQSVAFWCNPISGHATLYWYQQILGQGPKLLIQFQNNGVVDDSQLPKDRFSAERLKGVDSTLKIQPAKLEDSAVYLCASSPWDRGNEQYFGPGTRLTVT.

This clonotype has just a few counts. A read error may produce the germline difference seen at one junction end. The CDR3 bases are TGTGCCAGCAGTACACACGGGGGGTGGTACAGTGAGCAGTTCTTC. Translation gives CASSTHGGWYSEQFF. The chain joins TRBV25-1 to TRBJ2-1; 7 nucleotides match TRBD2. The germline V gene encodes CDR1 MGHDK and CDR2 SYGVNS. The CDR3 runs to 15 residues.

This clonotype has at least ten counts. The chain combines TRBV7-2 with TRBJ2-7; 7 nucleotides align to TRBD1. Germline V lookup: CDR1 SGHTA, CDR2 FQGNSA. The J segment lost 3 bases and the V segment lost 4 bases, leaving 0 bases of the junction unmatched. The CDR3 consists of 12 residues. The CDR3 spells CASSYRGYEQYF. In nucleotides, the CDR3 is TGTGCCAGCAGCTACAGGGGCTACGAGCAGTACTTC.

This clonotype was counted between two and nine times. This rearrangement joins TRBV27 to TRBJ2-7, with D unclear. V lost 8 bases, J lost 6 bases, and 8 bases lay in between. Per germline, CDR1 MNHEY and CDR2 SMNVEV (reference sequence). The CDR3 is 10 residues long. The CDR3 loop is CASGLVEQYF. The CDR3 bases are TGTGCCAGCGGATTGGTCGAGCAGTACTTC.

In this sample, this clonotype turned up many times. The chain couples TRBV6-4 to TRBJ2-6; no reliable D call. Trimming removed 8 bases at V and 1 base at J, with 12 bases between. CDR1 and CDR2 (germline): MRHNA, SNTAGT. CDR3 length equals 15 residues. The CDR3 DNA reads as TGTGCCAGCTCAAGAGGAGATTCTGGGGCCAACGTCCTGACTTTC. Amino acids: CASSRGDSGANVLTF.

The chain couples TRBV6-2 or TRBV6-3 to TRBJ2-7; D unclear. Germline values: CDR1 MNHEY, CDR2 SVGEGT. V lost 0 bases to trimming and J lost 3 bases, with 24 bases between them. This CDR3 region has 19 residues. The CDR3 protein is CASSYSLSLRGLFDYEQYF. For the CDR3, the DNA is TGTGCCAGCAGTTACTCTCTGTCGCTACGAGGTTTATTCGACTACGAGCAGTACTTC.

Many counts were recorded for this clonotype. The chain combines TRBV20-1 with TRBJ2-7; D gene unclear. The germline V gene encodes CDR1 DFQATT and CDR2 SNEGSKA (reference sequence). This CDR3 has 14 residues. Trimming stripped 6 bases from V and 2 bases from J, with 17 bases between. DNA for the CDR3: TGCAGTGCCGAGATCGGACGGTCGACCTACGAGCAGTACTTC. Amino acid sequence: CSAEIGRSTYEQYF.

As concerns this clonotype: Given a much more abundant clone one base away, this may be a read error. The DNA of the CDR3 is TGTGCCATCATGAAGGCGGGAGAGACCCAGTACTTC. Translated, it gives CAIMKAGETQYF. The chain uses TRBV10-3 and TRBJ2-5; D possibly corresponds to TRBD2 (5 bases). With 7 bases removed from V and 4 bases from J, the gap between germline ends came to 10 bases. CDR1 is ENHRY, CDR2 SYGVKD, per germline. This CDR3 contains 12 residues.

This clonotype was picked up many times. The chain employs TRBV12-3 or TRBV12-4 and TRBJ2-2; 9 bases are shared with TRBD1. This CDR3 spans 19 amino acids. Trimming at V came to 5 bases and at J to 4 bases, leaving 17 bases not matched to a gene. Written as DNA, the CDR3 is TGTGCCAGCAGTGACGCATCTGGGACAGGGAACTTTGGCACCGGGGAGCTGTTTTTT. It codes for CASSDASGTGNFGTGELFF.

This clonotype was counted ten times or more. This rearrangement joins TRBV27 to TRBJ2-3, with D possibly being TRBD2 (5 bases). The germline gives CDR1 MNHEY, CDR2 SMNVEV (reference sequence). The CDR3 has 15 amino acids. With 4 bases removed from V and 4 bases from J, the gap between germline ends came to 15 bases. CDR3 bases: TGTGCCAGCAGTTCAAACTCACTGAGGGCAGATACGCAGTATTTT. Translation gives CASSSNSLRADTQYF.

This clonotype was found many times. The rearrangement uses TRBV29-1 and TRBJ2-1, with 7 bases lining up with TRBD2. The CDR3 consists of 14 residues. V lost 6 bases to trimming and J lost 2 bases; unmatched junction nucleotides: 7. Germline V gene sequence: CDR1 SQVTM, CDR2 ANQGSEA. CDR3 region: CSVGGGGAYNEQFF. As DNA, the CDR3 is TGCAGCGTCGGCGGTGGGGGGGCCTACAATGAGCAGTTCTTC.

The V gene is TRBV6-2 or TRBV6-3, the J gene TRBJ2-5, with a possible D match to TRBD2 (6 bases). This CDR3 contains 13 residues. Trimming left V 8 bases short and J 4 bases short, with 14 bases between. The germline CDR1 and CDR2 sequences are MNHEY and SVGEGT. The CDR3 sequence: CASLAEETETQYF. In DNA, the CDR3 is TGTGCCAGCTTAGCGGAGGAGACAGAGACCCAGTACTTC.

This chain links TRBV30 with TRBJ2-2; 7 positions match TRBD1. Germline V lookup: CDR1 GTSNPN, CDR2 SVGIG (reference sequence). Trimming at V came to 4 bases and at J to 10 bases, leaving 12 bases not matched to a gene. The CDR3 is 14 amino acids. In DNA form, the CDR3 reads TGTGCCTGGAAGAGGGGGCCTACGCCCGCGGAGCTGTTTTTT. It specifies CAWKRGPTPAELFF.

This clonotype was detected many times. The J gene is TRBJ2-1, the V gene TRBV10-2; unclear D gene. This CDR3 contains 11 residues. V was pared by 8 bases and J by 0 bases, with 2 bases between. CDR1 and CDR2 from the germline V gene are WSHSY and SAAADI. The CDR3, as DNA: TGCGCCAGCTTCTCCTACAATGAGCAGTTCTTC. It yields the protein CASFSYNEQFF.

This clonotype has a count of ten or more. Here the CDR3 reads CASSPSGTYEQYF. In DNA, the CDR3 is TGTGCCAGCAGCCCTAGCGGCACCTACGAGCAGTACTTC. V gene TRBV27 combines with J gene TRBJ2-7, with 7 bases identical to TRBD2. CDR3 size: 13 residues. Germline CDR1 reads MNHEY; CDR2 reads SMNVEV (reference sequence). The V segment lost 6 bases and the J segment 2 bases; nucleotides outside the gene matches: 4.

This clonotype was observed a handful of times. The CDR3 loop reads CASSVEAGTAYEQYF. Written as DNA, the CDR3 is TGCGCCAGCAGCGTTGAGGCCGGGACAGCATACGAGCAGTACTTC. The rearrangement joins TRBV5-1 to TRBJ2-7; 7 bases are shared with TRBD1. The CDR3 loop spans 15 amino acids. From germline, CDR1 is SGHRS and CDR2 YFSETQ. The V and J ends lost 4 bases and 4 bases, in that order; junction bases with no gene match: 11.

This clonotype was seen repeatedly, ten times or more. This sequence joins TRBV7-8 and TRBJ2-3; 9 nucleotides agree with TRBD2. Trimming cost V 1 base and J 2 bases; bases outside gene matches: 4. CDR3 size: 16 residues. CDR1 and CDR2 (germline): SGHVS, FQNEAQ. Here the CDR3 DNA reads TGTGCCAGCAGCTTAGTAGCGGGGGCCACCACAGATACGCAGTATTTT. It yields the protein CASSLVAGATTDTQYF.

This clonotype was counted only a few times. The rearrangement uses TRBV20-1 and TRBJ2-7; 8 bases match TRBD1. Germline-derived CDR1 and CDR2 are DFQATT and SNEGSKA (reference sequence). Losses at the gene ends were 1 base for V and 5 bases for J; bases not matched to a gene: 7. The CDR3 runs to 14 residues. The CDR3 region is CSARAEDRVDEQYF. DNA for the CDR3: TGCAGTGCTAGAGCGGAGGACAGGGTCGACGAGCAGTACTTC.

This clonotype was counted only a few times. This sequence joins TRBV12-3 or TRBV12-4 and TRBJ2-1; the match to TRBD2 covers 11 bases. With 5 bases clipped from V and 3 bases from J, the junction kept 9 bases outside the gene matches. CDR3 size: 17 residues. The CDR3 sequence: CASSPILAGANYNEQFF. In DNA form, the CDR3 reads TGTGCCAGCAGTCCAATACTAGCGGGGGCCAACTACAATGAGCAGTTCTTC.

DNA of the CDR3: TGCAGTGCTAGAGCGTACTCAGGGCTGGGCTACACCTTC. Protein: CSARAYSGLGYTF. The V call is TRBV20-1, the J call TRBJ1-2, with a weak D call TRBD1 (5 bases). Trimming took off 1 base at V and 8 bases at J, with 14 bases between the two ends. Germline V gene data show CDR1 as DFQATT and CDR2 as SNEGSKA (reference sequence). CDR3 length: 13 residues.

CDR3 sequence reads: CASSHPGPMLGAFF. Here the CDR3 DNA reads TGTGCCAGCAGCCATCCGGGACCGATGTTAGGAGCTTTCTTT. The rearrangement joins TRBV12-3 or TRBV12-4 to TRBJ1-1, with D perhaps TRBD1 (5 bases). Trimming shortened V by 6 bases and J by 10 bases, and 21 bases separated the two germline ends. CDR3 length: 14 residues.

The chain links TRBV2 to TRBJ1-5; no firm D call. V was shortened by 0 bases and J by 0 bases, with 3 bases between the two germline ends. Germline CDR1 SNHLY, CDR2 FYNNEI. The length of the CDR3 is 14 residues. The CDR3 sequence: CASSEASSNQPQHF. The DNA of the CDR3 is TGTGCCAGCAGTGAAGCCAGTAGCAATCAGCCCCAGCATTTT.

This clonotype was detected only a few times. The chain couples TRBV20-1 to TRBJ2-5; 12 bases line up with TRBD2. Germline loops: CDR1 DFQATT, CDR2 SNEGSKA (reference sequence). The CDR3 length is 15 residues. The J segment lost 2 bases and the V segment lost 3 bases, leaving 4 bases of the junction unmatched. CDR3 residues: CSASQTSGRQETQYF. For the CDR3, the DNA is TGCAGTGCTAGCCAGACTAGCGGGAGACAAGAGACCCAGTACTTC.

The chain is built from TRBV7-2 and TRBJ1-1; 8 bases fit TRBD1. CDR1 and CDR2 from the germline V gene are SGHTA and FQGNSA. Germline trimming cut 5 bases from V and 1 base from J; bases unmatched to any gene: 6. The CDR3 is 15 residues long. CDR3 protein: CASSRGTGPNTEAFF. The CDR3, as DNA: TGTGCCAGCAGCCGTGGGACAGGCCCGAACACTGAAGCTTTCTTT.

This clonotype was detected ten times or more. This chain's CDR3 is CASSGRDRETQYF. CDR3 in DNA: TGTGCCAGCAGTGGCCGGGATAGAGAGACCCAGTACTTC. The V and J genes are TRBV12-3 or TRBV12-4 and TRBJ2-5, with D perhaps matching TRBD2 (5 bases). The CDR3 contains 13 residues. V lost 5 bases, J lost 4 bases, and 11 bases lay in between.

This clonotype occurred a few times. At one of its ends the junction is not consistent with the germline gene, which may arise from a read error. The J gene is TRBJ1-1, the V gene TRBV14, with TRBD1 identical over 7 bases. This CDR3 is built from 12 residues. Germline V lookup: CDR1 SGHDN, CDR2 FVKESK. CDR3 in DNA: TGTGCCAGCAGCCCGGGGCAGGGGGAAGTTTTCTTT. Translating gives CASSPGQGEVFF.